The 5 T cell receptor beta chains reported below all come from one sample, sequenced in a study of graft-versus-host responses after intestinal transplantation. Investigators treated the graft tissue so that it released intraepithelial and lamina propria lymphocytes. This table comes from immunoSEQ multiplex PCR, and its TCRdb copy is limited to in-frame clones, with some not included. The sample holds about 63,000 clones; roughly 89% are singletons and the top ten take 1.5% to 2%. This specimen consisted of ileum tissue, obtained approximately 56 weeks after transplant. Receptor source: a human patient who received an intestinal transplant, so some T cells may come from the graft donor.

In regard to this clone: The junction does not match germline at one end; this may be a read error. The chain combines TRBV18 with TRBJ2-7, with no clear D. Germline V lookup: CDR1 KGHSH, CDR2 LQKENI. The CDR3 extends over 12 amino acids. CDR3 nucleotide sequence: TGTGCCAGCTCACCAGGGCCGGACGATCAGTACTTC. Amino acid sequence: CASSPGPDDQYF.

The count of this clone is one. The chain joins TRBV6-5 to TRBJ2-1; D not resolved. The length of the CDR3 is 15 residues. Germline V lookup: CDR1 MNHEY, CDR2 SVGAGI. The V end was cut by 1 base, the J end by 7 bases, with 14 bases between. CDR3 sequence: CASSYWQERFNEQFF. Written as DNA, the CDR3 is TGTGCCAGCAGTTACTGGCAGGAGAGGTTTAATGAGCAGTTCTTC.

The sample holds one count of this clone. V usage is TRBV29-1 and J usage is TRBJ2-3, with 10 bases that match TRBD2. This CDR3 spans 13 amino acids. Germline V gives CDR1 SQVTM, CDR2 ANQGSEA. J gave up 2 bases and V 7 bases, and 3 bases lay outside the gene matches. CDR3 protein: CSGTSGFTDTQYF. The CDR3 DNA reads TGCAGCGGGACTAGCGGATTCACAGATACGCAGTATTTT.

With respect to this clone: The junction departs from germline at one end; a sequencing error may be responsible. The gene calls are TRBV4-2 and TRBJ2-1, with a weak D call TRBD1 (5 bases). This CDR3 region has 16 residues. Germline CDR1 LGHNA, CDR2 YNFKEQ. The CDR3 protein is CAGSQDLTARYNEQFF. CDR3 sequence (DNA): TGTGCCGGCAGCCAAGATTTGACAGCACGATACAATGAGCAGTTCTTC.

The V call is TRBV9, the J call TRBJ2-3; 7 positions match TRBD2. V lost 4 bases, J lost 8 bases, and 7 bases stayed unmatched. CDR3 length equals 13 residues. The germline gives CDR1 SGDLS, CDR2 YYNGEE. CDR3 in amino acids: CASSPEGRVTQYF. The CDR3 nucleotides read TGTGCCAGCAGCCCCGAGGGGAGGGTTACGCAGTATTTT.